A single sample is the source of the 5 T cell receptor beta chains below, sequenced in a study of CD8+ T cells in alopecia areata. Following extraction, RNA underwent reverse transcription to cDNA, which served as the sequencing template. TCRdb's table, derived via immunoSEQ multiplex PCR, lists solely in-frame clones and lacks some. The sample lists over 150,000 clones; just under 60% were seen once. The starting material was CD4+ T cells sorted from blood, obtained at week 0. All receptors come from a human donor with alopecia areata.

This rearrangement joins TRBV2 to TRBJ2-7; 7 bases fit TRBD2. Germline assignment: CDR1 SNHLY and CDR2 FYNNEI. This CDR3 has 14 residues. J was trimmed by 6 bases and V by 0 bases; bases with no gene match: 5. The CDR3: CASSEARGTAEQYF. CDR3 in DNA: TGTGCCAGCAGTGAAGCGCGGGGGACGGCCGAGCAGTACTTC.

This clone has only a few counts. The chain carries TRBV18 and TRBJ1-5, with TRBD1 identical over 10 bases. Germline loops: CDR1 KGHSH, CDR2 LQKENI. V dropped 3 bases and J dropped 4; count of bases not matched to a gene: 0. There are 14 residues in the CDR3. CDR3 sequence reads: CASSPGQGNQPQHF. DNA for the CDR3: TGTGCCAGCTCACCGGGACAGGGGAATCAGCCCCAGCATTTT.

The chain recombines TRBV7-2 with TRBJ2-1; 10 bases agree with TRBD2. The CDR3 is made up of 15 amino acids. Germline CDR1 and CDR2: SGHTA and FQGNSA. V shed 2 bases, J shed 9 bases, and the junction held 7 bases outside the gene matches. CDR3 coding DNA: TGTGCCAGCAGCTTATTGGCTAGCGGGGGCGGTGAGCAGTTCTTC. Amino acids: CASSLLASGGGEQFF.

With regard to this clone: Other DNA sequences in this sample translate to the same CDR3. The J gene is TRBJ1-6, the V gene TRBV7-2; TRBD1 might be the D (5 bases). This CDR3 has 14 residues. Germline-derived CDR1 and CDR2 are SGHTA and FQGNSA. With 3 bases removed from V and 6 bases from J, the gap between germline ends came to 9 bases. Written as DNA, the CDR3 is TGTGCCAGCAGCTTGGCAGGGCGTAATTCACCCCTCCACTTT. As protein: CASSLAGRNSPLHF.

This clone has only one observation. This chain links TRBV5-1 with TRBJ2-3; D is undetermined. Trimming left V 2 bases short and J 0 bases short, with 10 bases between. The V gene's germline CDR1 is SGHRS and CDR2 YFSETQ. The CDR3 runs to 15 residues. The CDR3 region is CASSLGRTSTDTQYF. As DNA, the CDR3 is TGCGCCAGCAGCTTAGGACGTACTAGCACAGATACGCAGTATTTT. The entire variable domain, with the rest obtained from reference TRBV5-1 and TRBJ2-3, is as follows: KAGVTQTPRYLIKTRGQQVTLSCSPISGHRSVSWYQQTPGQGLQFLFEYFSETQRNKGNFPGRFSGRQFSNSRSEMNVSTLELGDSALYLCASSLGRTSTDTQYFGPGTRLTVL.